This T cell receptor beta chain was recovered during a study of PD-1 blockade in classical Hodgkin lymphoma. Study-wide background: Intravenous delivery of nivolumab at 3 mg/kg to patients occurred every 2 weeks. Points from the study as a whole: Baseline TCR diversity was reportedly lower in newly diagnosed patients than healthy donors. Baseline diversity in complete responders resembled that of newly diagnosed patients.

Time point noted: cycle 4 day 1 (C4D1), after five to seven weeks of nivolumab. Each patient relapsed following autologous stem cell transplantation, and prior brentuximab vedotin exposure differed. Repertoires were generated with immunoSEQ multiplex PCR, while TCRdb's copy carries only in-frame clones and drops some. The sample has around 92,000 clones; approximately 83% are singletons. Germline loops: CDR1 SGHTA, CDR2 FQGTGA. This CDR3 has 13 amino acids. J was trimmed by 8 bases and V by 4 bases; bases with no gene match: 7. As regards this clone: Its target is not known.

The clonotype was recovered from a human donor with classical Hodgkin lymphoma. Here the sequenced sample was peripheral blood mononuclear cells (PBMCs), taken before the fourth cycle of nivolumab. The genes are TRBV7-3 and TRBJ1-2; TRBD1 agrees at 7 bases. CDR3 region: CASSSRQGGGYTF. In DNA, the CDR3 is TGTGCCAGCAGCTCCAGACAGGGCGGGGGCTACACCTTC.